This TCR beta chain appears in the sequencing data of a study of T cell changes during pregnancy in multiple sclerosis. Sample share makes this clone medium-sized. V was clipped by 3 bases and J by 2 bases; unmatched bases: 8. Germline CDR1 is SNHLY and CDR2 is FYNNEI. The CDR3 sequence is 17 residues long. Libraries were prepared by immunoSEQ multiplex PCR; TCRdb keeps only in-frame clonotypes and omits some of them. The data show 15,000 to 25,000 clones, 75% to 90% seen once. This TCR derives from a female donor in good health, enrolled as a control in a pregnancy study. This chain links TRBV2 with TRBJ2-2; TRBD1 agrees at 8 bases. Source: CD8+ T cells from peripheral blood mononuclear cells, taken after pregnancy. CDR3 nucleotide sequence: TGTGCCAGCAGTGACGTTTTCGGGACAGGAAACACCGGGGAGCTGTTTTTT. Protein: CASSDVFGTGNTGELFF.